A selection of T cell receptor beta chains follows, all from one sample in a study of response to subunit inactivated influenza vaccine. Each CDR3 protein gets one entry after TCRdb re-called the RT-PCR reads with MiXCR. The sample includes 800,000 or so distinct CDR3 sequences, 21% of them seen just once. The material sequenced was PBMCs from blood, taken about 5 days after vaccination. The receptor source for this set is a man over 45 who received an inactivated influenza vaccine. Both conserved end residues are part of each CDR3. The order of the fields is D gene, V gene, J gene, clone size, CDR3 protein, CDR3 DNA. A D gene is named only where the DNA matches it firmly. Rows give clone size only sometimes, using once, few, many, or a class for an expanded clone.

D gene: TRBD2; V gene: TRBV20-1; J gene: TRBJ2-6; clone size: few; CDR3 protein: CSAPGLAGSGANVLTF; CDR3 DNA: TGCAGTGCTCCGGGACTAGCGGGAAGCGGGGCCAACGTCCTGACTTTC
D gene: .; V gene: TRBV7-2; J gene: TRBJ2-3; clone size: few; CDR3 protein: CASSLANRVTDTQYF; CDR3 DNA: TGTGCCAGCAGCTTAGCGAACAGGGTTACAGATACGCAGTATTTT
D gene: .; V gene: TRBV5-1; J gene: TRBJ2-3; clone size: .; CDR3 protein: CASSWYGSSTDTQYF; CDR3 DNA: TGCGCCAGCAGCTGGTACGGTTCTAGCACAGATACGCAGTATTTT
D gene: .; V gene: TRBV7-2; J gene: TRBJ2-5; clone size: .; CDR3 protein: CASSSTGIQETQYF; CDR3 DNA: TGTGCCAGCAGCTCCACAGGAATCCAAGAGACCCAGTACTTC
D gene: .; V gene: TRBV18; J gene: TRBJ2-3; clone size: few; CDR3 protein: CASSPGNTQYF; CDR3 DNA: TGTGCCAGCTCACCCGGTAATACGCAGTATTTT
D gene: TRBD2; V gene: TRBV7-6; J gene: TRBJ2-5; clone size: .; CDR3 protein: CASSLDTSGETQYF; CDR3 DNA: TGTGCCAGCAGCTTAGACACTAGCGGGGAGACCCAGTACTTC
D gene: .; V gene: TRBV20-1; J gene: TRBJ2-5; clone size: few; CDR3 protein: CSASIPGLQETQYF; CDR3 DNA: TGCAGTGCCAGCATACCGGGACTCCAAGAGACCCAGTACTTC
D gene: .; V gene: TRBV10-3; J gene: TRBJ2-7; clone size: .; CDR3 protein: CAISGTPGPAYEQYF; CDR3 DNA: TGTGCCATCAGTGGCACCCCGGGTCCTGCCTACGAGCAGTACTTC
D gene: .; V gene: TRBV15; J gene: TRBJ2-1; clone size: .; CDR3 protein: CATSRGPRGSSYNEQFF; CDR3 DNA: TGTGCCACCAGCAGAGGTCCCAGGGGAAGCTCCTACAATGAGCAGTTCTTC
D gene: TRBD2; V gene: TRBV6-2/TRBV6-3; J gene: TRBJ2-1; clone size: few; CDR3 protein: CASSYSVGLAGEFF; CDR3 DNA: TGTGCCAGCAGTTACTCGGTTGGACTAGCGGGGGAGTTCTTC
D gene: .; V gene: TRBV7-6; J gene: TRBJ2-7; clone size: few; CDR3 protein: CASSPSYAGEQYF; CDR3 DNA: TGTGCCAGCAGCCCGTCTTACGCGGGCGAGCAGTACTTC
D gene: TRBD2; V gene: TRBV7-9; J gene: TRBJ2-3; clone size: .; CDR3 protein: CASSRGRDYHTDTQYF; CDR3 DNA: TGTGCCAGCAGCCGAGGCCGGGACTACCACACAGATACGCAGTATTTT
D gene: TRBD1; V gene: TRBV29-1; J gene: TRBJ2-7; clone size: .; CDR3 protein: CSVGRGQTYEQYF; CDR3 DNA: TGCAGCGTTGGACGGGGACAGACCTACGAGCAGTACTTC
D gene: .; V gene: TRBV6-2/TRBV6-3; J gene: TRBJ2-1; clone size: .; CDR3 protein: CASSYSGSVGVQFF; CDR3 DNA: TGTGCCAGCAGTTACAGCGGGTCTGTAGGCGTGCAGTTCTTC